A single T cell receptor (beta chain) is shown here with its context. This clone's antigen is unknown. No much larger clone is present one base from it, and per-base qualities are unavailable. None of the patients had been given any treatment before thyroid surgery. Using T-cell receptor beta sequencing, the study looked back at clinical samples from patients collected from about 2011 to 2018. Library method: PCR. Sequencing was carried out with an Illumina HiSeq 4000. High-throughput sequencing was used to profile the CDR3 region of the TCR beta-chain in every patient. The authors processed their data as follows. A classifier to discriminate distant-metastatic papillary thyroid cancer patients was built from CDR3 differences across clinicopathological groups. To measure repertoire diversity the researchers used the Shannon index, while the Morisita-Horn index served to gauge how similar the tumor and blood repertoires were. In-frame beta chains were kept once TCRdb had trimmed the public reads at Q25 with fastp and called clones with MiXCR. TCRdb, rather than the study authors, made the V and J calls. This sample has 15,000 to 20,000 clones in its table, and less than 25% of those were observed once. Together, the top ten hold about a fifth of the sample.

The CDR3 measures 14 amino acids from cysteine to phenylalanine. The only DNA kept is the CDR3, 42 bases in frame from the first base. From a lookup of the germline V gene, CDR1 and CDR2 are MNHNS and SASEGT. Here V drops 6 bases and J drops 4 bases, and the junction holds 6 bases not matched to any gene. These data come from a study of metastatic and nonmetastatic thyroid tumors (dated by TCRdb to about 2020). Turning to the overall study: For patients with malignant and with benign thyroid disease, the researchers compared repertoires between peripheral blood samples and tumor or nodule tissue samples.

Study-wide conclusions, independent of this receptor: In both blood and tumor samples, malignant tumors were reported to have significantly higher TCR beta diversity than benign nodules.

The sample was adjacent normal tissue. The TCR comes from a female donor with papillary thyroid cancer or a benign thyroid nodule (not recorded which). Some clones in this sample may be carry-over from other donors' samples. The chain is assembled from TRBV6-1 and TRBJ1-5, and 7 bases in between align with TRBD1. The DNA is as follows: TGTGCCAGCAGATCAGAGACAGGGAATCAGCCCCAGCATTTT. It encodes CASRSETGNQPQHF.